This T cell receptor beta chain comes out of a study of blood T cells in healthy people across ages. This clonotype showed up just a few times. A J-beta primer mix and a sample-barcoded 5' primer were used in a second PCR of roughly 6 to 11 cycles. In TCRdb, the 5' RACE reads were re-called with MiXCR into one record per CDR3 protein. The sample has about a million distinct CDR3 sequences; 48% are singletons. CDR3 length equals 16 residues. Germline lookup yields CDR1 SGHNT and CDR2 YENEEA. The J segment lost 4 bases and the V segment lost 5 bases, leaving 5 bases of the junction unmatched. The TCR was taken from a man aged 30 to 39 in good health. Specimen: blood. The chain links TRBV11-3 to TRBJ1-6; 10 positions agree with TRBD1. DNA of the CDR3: TGTGCCAGCAGCCCCCGGACAGGGGGATATAATTCACCCCTCCACTTT. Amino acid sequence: CASSPRTGGYNSPLHF.